Below are 12 T cell receptor beta chains sequenced from a single sample in a study of T cells in Graves' hyperthyroidism and ophthalmopathy. From RNA transcripts, TCR beta CDR3 regions were amplified. The HTBI primer set was used in a first-round RT-PCR of the TCR CDR3. Using its own MiXCR run on the multiplex PCR reads, TCRdb lists one record per CDR3 protein. The sample shows 640,000 or so distinct CDR3 sequences, approximately 15% of them seen only once. Sequencing used blood. The receptors originated from a young woman with Graves' ophthalmopathy.

The genes are TRBV15 and TRBJ2-1; the match to TRBD2 covers 8 bases. J gave up 6 bases and V 0 bases, and 7 bases lay outside the gene matches. Germline CDR1 and CDR2: LNHNV and YYDKDF (reference sequence). This CDR3 has 16 amino acids. The CDR3 DNA reads TGTGCCACCAGCAGAGAGAGGGGGACTAGTGGCAATGAGCAGTTCTTC. Its translation: CATSRERGTSGNEQFF. Full variable domain (remainder filled in from reference TRBV15 and TRBJ2-1): DAMVIQNPRYQVTQFGKPVTLSCSQTLNHNVMYWYQQKSSQAPKLLFHYYDKDFNNEADTPDNFQSRRPNTSFCFLDIRSPGLGDTAMYLCATSRERGTSGNEQFFGPGTRLTVL.

This clonotype was observed a handful of times. This rearrangement joins TRBV9 to TRBJ2-1, with 7 positions matching TRBD1. V gave up 3 bases and J gave up 0 bases; unmatched junction bases: 3. There are 15 residues in the CDR3. Germline-derived CDR1 and CDR2 are SGDLS and YYNGEE. The CDR3 nucleotides are TGTGCCAGCAGCGCGACAGGGAACTCCTACAATGAGCAGTTCTTC. This encodes CASSATGNSYNEQFF. The entire variable domain, with the rest obtained from reference TRBV9 and TRBJ2-1, is as follows: DSGVTQTPKHLITATGQRVTLRCSPRSGDLSVYWYQQSLDQGLQFLIQYYNGEERAKGNILERFSAQQFPDLHSELNLSSLELGDSALYFCASSATGNSYNEQFFGPGTRLTVL.

The chain uses TRBV7-9 and TRBJ2-4, with D perhaps TRBD2 (6 bases). V was trimmed by 5 bases and J by 6 bases, leaving 14 bases between them. This CDR3 contains 14 residues. CDR1 and CDR2 (germline): SEHNR, FQNEAQ (reference sequence). Written as DNA, the CDR3 is TGTGCCAGCAGCCCCTTTGAGGAGGGAAACATTCAGTACTTC. It is translated as CASSPFEEGNIQYF. Full variable domain (rest looked up from reference TRBV7-9 and TRBJ2-4): DTGVSQNPRHKITKRGQNVTFRCDPISEHNRLYWYRQTLGQGPEFLTYFQNEAQLEKSRLLSDRFSAERPKGSFSTLEIQRTEQGDSAMYLCASSPFEEGNIQYFGAGTRLSVL.

This clonotype was observed many times. The chain has TRBV27 and TRBJ1-2, with no clear D. Trimming took 8 bases from V and 2 from J, leaving 15 bases between them. The CDR3 is 14 residues long. Per germline, CDR1 MNHEY and CDR2 SMNVEV (reference sequence). CDR3 region: CASFPTWGNYGYTF. CDR3 nucleotide sequence: TGTGCCAGCTTCCCTACGTGGGGAAACTATGGCTACACCTTC.

Only a few counts were recorded for this clonotype. The genes are TRBV19 and TRBJ2-7; D is unclear. This CDR3 is 13 amino acids long. V was pared by 5 bases and J by 7 bases, with 15 bases between. Per the germline V gene, CDR1 is LNHDA and CDR2 is SQIVND (reference sequence). CDR3 sequence (DNA): TGTGCCAGTAGTCCCCTGCCGGATCTTGAGCAGTACTTC. Amino acid sequence: CASSPLPDLEQYF.

The genes are TRBV20-1 and TRBJ2-3; D is uncertain. This CDR3 is built from 14 residues. V was trimmed by 1 base and J by 5 bases, leaving 13 bases between them. Germline assignment: CDR1 DFQATT and CDR2 SNEGSKA (reference sequence). The CDR3 DNA reads TGCAGTGCTAGAGGACCTCCTGGGGTAGATACGCAGTATTTT. This sequence encodes CSARGPPGVDTQYF.

This clonotype was seen a single time. A much larger clone lies a single base off, so this may be a read error. The CDR3 coding sequence is TGTGCCAGCAACAGCTCCCAAGAGACCCAGTACTTC. Translated: CASNSSQETQYF. The chain employs TRBV6-2 or TRBV6-3 and TRBJ2-5, with D uncertain. This CDR3 contains 12 residues. The germline CDR1 and CDR2 sequences are MNHEY and SVGEGT. Trimming cost V 7 bases and J 1 base, with 7 bases left between them.

The rearrangement uses TRBV6-1 and TRBJ1-5; the D gene is possibly TRBD1 (5 bases). This CDR3 has 13 residues. The germline V gene has CDR1 MNHNS and CDR2 SASEGT. V lost 7 bases to trimming and J lost 7 bases, with 14 bases between them. The CDR3 sequence: CASNRIGIQPQHF. The CDR3 DNA is TGTGCCAGCAACAGGATTGGAATCCAGCCCCAGCATTTT.

The rearrangement uses TRBV12-3 or TRBV12-4 and TRBJ2-1, with D hard to call. CDR3 length: 13 amino acids. Trimming pared 3 bases from V and 5 bases from J, leaving 8 bases between. CDR3 protein: CASSFLTDNEQFF. The CDR3 DNA reads as TGTGCCAGCAGTTTCCTCACAGACAATGAGCAGTTCTTC.

The chain is built from TRBV11-3 and TRBJ1-1; D unclear. This CDR3 has 13 amino acids. Germline loops: CDR1 SGHNT, CDR2 YENEEA. V lost 9 bases to trimming and J lost 6 bases, with 17 bases between them. The CDR3 coding sequence is TGTGCCAGTAGTATGGGCCTGGGCGCTGAAGCTTTCTTT. It encodes CASSMGLGAEAFF.

This chain connects TRBV14 to TRBJ1-2; D is undetermined. Trimming shortened V by 1 base and J by 0 bases, and 12 bases separated the two germline ends. The V gene's germline CDR1 is SGHDN and CDR2 FVKESK. This CDR3 is built from 16 residues. The CDR3 reads CASSQASVPANYGYTF. The CDR3 region has the DNA TGTGCCAGCAGCCAAGCCTCGGTGCCTGCTAACTATGGCTACACCTTC. The whole variable domain, remainder taken from reference TRBV14 and TRBJ1-2, is EAGVTQFPSHSVIEKGQTVTLRCDPISGHDNLYWYRRVMGKEIKFLLHFVKESKQDESGMPNNRFLAERTGGTYSTLKVQPAELEDSGVYFCASSQASVPANYGYTFGSGTRLTVV.

The sample holds a few counts of this clonotype. V usage is TRBV7-9 and J usage is TRBJ2-5, with TRBD1 identical over 9 bases. The J segment lost 5 bases and the V segment lost 2 bases, leaving 15 bases of the junction unmatched. The germline CDR1 and CDR2 sequences are SEHNR and FQNEAQ (reference sequence). The CDR3 totals 18 residues. CDR3 in amino acids: CASSLRTGDMVLQETQYF. CDR3 bases: TGTGCCAGCAGCTTAAGGACAGGGGACATGGTCCTCCAGGAGACCCAGTACTTC.